This T cell receptor (beta chain) was sequenced for a study of blood T cell repertoires in COVID-19 (dated by TCRdb to 2019 to 2021). At the level of the whole study: Collaborator samples came from the United States, Italy and Spain and covered acute and convalescent phases of COVID-19. The samples were drawn from two sources: the first 160 participants of the ongoing ImmuneRACE study, and 950 to 1,500 subjects contributed by 6 global collaborators. Subjects who had been exposed to COVID-19, were actively infected with it, or had recovered from it provided the deeply sampled blood TCRbeta repertoires that made up the dataset. The material from the prospective study consisted of cDNA or gDNA derived from T cells, B-cell-depleted T cells, or PBMCs. Where available, HLA class I and class II types were obtained from metadata supplied by the sample provider rather than from assay-based typing. A freely available public database, intended as a resource for researchers studying the immune response to SARS-CoV-2, is where the repertoires were released. Nearly every sample came with metadata listing a de-identified subject ID, COVID-19 status, age in years and sex. Here is what the overall study found, with its caveats: How much clinical and demographic metadata was included differed by source and by participant, and the metadata was provided uncurated.

TCRbeta CDR3 regions were amplified from genomic DNA by means of the immunoSEQ Assay, a bias-controlled multiplex PCR. The paper's processing steps were these. The number of nucleated cells in each sample was estimated from the amplification of reference gene primers within the assay. To quantify the absolute abundance of each unique TCRbeta CDR3 rearrangement, sequence reads were collapsed and filtered. Productive Simpson clonality was computed per sample as the square root of Simpson's diversity index over productive rearrangements. TCRdb limited this immuneACCESS table to in-frame rearrangements with V and J called. A share of clones is missing; checked studies link under half to unresolved V genes, and the rest is unexplained. V and J calls and clone size are given by that table; D and trimming were obtained from the DNA. The sample contains 35,000 to 55,000 clones, around 85% of them found a single time. The ten largest clones represent over 9% of the sample.

From cysteine to phenylalanine, the CDR3 is 15 amino acids long. Only the CDR3 part of the read is kept: 45 bases, read in frame from the first base. Clipping removes 5 bases from V and 8 bases from J, with 6 as the unmatched junction base count. The CDR1 and CDR2 encoded by the germline V gene are KGHSH and LQKENI. This clone occurred a few times. Its recognized antigen is unknown. No per-base quality is available; no much larger clone lies one base away. The collaborating institutions used their own protocols to collect whole blood in K2EDTA tubes. Collaborator samples were shipped for TCRbeta analysis as frozen whole blood, isolated PBMCs, or DNA extracted from either sample type.

The specimen sequenced was peripheral blood. The rearranged segments are TRBV18 and TRBJ1-6; 10 junctional bases match TRBD1. This receptor was taken from a human donor in a cohort sampled during active COVID-19. The DNA is TGTGCCAGCTCAGAGACAGGGGGCCGGGATTCACCCCTCCACTTT. It translates as CASSETGGRDSPLHF. Beyond the CDR3, the reference TRBV18 and TRBJ1-6 genes provide the residues; the full variable domain reads: NAGVMQNPRHLVRRRGQEARLRCSPMKGHSHVYWYRQLPEEGLKFMVYLQKENIIDESGMPKERFSAEFPKEGPSILRIQQVVRGDSAAYFCASSETGGRDSPLHFGNGTRLTVT.